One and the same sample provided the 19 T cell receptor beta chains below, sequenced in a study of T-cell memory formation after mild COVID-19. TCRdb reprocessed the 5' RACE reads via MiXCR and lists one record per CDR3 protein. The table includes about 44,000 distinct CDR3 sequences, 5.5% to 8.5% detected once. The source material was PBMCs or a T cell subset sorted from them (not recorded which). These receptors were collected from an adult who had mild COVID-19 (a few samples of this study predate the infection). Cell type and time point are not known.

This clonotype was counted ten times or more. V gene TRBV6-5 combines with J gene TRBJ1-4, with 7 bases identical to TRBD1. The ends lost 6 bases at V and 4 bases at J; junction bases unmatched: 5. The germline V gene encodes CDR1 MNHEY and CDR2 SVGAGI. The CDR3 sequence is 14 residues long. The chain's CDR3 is CASRKGQRNEKLFF. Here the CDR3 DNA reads TGTGCCAGCAGGAAGGGACAGCGTAATGAAAAACTGTTTTTT.

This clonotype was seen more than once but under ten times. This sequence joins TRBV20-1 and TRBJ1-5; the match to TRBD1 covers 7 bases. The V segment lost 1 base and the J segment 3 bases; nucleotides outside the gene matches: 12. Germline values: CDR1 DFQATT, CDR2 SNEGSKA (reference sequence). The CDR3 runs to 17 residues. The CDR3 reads CSARVRDSWGLNQPQHF. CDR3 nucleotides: TGCAGTGCTAGAGTTAGGGACAGTTGGGGTCTCAATCAGCCCCAGCATTTT.

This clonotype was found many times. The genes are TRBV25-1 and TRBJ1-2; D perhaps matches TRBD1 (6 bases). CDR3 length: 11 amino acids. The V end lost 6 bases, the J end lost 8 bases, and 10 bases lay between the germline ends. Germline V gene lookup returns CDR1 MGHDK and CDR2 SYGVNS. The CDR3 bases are TGTGCCAGCAGCAAGGGGGGAGGCTACACCTTC. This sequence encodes CASSKGGGYTF.

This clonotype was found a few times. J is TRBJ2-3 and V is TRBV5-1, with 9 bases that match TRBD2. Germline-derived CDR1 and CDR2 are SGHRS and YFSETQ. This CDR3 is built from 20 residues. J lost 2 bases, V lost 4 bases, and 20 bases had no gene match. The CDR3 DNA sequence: TGCGCCAGCAGCATGTTGGAGGGTTCGTATGAGCGGGGGGCCACAGATACGCAGTATTTT. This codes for CASSMLEGSYERGATDTQYF.

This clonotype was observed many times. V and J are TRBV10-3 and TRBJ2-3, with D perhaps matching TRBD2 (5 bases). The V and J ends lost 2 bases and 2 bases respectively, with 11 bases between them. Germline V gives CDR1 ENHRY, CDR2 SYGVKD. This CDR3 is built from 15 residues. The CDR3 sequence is CAISEAASPTDTQYF. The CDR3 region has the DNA TGTGCCATCAGTGAGGCGGCTAGCCCCACAGATACGCAGTATTTT.

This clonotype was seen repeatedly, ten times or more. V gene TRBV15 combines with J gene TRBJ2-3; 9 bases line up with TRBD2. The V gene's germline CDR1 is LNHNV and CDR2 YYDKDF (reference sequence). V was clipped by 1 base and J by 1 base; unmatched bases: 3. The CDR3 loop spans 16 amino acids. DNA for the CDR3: TGTGCCACCAGCAGAGTAGCGGGAGTTGGCACAGATACGCAGTATTTT. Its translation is CATSRVAGVGTDTQYF.

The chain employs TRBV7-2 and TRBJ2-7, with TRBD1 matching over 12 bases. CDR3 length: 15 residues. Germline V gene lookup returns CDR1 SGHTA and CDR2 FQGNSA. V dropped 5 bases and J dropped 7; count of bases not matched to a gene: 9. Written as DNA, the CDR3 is TGTGCCAGCAGCCGAGGGGGACAGGGGGCGGTAGAGCAGTACTTC. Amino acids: CASSRGGQGAVEQYF.

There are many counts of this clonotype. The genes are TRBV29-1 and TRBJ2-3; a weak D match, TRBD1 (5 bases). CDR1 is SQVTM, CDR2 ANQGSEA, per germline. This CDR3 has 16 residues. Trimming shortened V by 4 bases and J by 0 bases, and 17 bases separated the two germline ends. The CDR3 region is CSVVLLGDLSTDTQYF. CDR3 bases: TGCAGCGTTGTTCTCCTAGGGGATTTGAGCACAGATACGCAGTATTTT.

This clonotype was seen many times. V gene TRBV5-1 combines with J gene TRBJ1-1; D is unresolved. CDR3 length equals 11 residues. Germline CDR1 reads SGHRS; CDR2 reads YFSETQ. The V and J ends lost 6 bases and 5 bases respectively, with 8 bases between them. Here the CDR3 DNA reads TGCGCCAGCAAGAAGGAAACTGAAGCTTTCTTT. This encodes CASKKETEAFF. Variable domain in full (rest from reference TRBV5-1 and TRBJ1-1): KAGVTQTPRYLIKTRGQQVTLSCSPISGHRSVSWYQQTPGQGLQFLFEYFSETQRNKGNFPGRFSGRQFSNSRSEMNVSTLELGDSALYLCASKKETEAFFGQGTRLTVV.

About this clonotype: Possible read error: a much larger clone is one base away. The DNA for the CDR3 is TGTGCCAGCAGCCCTAGCAATCAGCCCCAGCATTTT. Its translation is CASSPSNQPQHF. The rearrangement uses TRBV7-9 and TRBJ1-5; no reliable D call. Germline lookup yields CDR1 SEHNR and CDR2 FQNEAQ (reference sequence). With 5 bases removed from V and 0 bases from J, the gap between germline ends came to 2 bases. This CDR3 is 12 amino acids long.

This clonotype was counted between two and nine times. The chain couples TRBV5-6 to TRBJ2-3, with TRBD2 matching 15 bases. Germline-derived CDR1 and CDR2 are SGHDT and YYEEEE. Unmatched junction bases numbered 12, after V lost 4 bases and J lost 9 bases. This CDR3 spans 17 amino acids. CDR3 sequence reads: CASSKPRTSGRAGTQYF. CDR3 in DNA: TGTGCCAGCAGCAAACCCAGGACTAGCGGGAGGGCCGGAACGCAGTATTTT.

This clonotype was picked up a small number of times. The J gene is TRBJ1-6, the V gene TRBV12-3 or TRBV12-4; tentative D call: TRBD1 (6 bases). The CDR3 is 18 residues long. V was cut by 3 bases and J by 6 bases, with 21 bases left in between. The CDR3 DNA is TGTGCCAGCAGTTTTTCCGGACAGACTAACTCTCCTAATTCACCCCTCCACTTT. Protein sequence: CASSFSGQTNSPNSPLHF.

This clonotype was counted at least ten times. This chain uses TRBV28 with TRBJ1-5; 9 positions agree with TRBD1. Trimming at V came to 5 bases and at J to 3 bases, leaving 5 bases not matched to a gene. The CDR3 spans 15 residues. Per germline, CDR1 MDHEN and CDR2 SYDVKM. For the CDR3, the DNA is TGTGCCAGCAGTCCGGGGGACAGGGACAATCAGCCCCAGCATTTT. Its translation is CASSPGDRDNQPQHF.

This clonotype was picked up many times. Here the CDR3 reads CASEAPYLREQYF. The CDR3 DNA reads TGTGCCTCAGAAGCCCCCTACCTCCGCGAGCAGTACTTC. The rearrangement joins TRBV6-5 to TRBJ2-7; D gene unclear. The V end lost 11 bases, the J end lost 6 bases, and 20 bases lay between the germline ends. The germline CDR1 and CDR2 sequences are MNHEY and SVGAGI. The CDR3 sequence is 13 residues long.

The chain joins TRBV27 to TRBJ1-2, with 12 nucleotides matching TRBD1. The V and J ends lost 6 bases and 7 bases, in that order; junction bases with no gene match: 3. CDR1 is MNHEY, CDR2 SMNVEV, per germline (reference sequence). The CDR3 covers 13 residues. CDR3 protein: CASRGTGGRGYTF. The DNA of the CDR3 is TGTGCCAGCAGGGGGACAGGGGGCCGTGGCTACACCTTC.

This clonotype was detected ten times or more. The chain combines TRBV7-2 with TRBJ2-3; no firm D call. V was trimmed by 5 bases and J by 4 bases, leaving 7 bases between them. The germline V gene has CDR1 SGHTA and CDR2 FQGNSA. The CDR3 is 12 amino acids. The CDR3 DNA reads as TGTGCCAGCAGCCGATTCTCAGATACGCAGTATTTT. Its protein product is CASSRFSDTQYF.

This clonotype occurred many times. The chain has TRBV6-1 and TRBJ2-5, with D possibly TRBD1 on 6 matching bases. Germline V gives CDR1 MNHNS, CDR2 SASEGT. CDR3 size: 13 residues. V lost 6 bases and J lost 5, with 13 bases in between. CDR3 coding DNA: TGTGCCAGCAGCGTGACAGGCACCGAGACCCAGTACTTC. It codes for CASSVTGTETQYF.

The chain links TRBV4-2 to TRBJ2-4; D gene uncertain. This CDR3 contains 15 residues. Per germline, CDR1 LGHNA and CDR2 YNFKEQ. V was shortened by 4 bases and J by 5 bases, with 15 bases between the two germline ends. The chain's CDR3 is CASSLRSSSENIQYF. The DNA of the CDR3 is TGTGCCAGCAGCCTCAGGAGCAGCTCGGAAAACATTCAGTACTTC.

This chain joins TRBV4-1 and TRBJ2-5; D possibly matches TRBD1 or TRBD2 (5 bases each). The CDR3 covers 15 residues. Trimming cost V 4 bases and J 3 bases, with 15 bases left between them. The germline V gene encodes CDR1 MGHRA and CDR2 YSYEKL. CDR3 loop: CASSPGTAKEETQYF. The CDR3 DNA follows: TGCGCCAGCAGCCCGGGGACGGCCAAGGAAGAGACCCAGTACTTC.